This T cell receptor beta chain was found in a study of cytomegalovirus exposure and HLA in healthy donors (dated by TCRdb to about 2017). The study in broad terms: In an earlier analysis of under 750 of the donors, approximately 300 Gb of sequence data and 90 million to 120 million unique TCR beta sequences from about 190 million T cells were reported. An early release covering some 640 HLA-typed donors comprised about 300 gigabases of sequencing data and tens of millions of unique TCR sequences. Of the roughly 400 genotyped donors, 81% fell in the genetic ancestry cluster associated with self-reported Caucasian donors. The study aimed to test whether cataloging public T cell receptors could reveal signatures of past pathogen exposure. The study profiled the T cell repertoires of 500 to 800 subjects by immunosequencing and related them to cytomegalovirus serostatus. A separate validation cohort of some 130 different subjects was used in addition to the 666-subject first cohort. To predict cytomegalovirus infection status, the study brought together high-throughput TCR immunosequencing, statistical association of individual TCRs with disease status, and machine learning. A later analysis re-examined previously published TCR beta repertoires from around 670 donors and added high-resolution HLA genotyping to investigate patterns of TCR occurrence. Rather than drawing on any new phenotypic data, the later analysis identified candidate immune exposures from TCR beta sequences and the way those sequences occurred across donors. In an earlier analysis of more than 550 of the donors, high-throughput TCR beta sequencing was used to judge whether each TCR beta V gene segment behaved as functional or pseudogenic. Donor age, sex, ethnicity and CMV serostatus were compiled alongside the repertoire data. In a later genetic analysis, genome-wide SNP genotypes for about 55% of the 666 donors were used, and that subset was treated as a discovery cohort. All discovery cohort repertoires had been generated using a single sequencing platform. HLA typing included class I and class II loci at four-digit resolution. The number of typed donors differed by locus: roughly 629-630 for A, B, C, DRB1 and DQB1; approximately 520 for DQA1; 606 for DPA1; and roughly 470 for DPB1. Roughly 5 DR-DQ haplotypes were handled as single units for association and clustering because linkage in the cohort was strong. Among some 400 genotyped donors of the cohort, an average of approximately 230,000 unique TCR beta nucleotide sequences were sequenced per donor, about a sixth of them non-productive. Results the study describes overall, beyond this receptor: In a later analysis, HLA-associated TCR beta chains showed more clonal expansion and lower generation probabilities than non-associated chains that were equally common. A further reported finding was that TCR beta sequences accurately predicted the HLA-A and HLA-B alleles for most subjects in the first cohort. The earlier analysis of 587 of the donors excluded roughly 17 rarely observed V segments, including chromosome 9 orphons, because counts were too low. A later genetic analysis reported fewer N-insertions in productive TCRs among donors in an Asian-associated ancestry cluster than the roughly 620-donor mean. The presence/absence analyses assumed that sequencing depth was roughly uniform across donors, and that assumption may not be true. A few of the identified cytomegalovirus-associated TCR beta chains were confirmed in vitro to be specific for cytomegalovirus antigens. In an earlier analysis of around 500 of the donors, most TCR beta V segments appeared in productive rearrangements about 87% or about 30% of the time, broadly matching IMGT annotations. The 87-base-pair reads could not distinguish some IMGT-functional V segments, including TRBV6-2 and TRBV6-3, so those segments were excluded. In this cohort, only TCR beta chains were sequenced, and detectable features were limited by the absence of alpha or paired-chain data. It was suggested by the authors that the approach could potentially be generalized to other disease states and immunological phenotypes. According to a later analysis, most CMV-associated TCR beta chains appeared to be HLA-restricted, and the HLA associations seemed to be driven largely by CMV exposure. The classifier was reported to diagnose cytomegalovirus status with high specificity and sensitivity in both the original and validation cohorts. For the cohort, immune exposure information was limited to CMV serostatus. When HLA alleles, especially DR and DQ, strongly co-occurred, TCR associations were difficult to assign to individual alleles. A later analysis found that TCR association rates varied across HLA loci, with DRB1 alleles showing the most associated TCRs and HLA-C alleles the fewest. According to a later analysis, parvovirus B19, influenza, CMV and Epstein-Barr virus appeared linked to several top co-occurrence clusters. In the study, around 160 TCR beta chains were listed as associated with cytomegalovirus. Because HLA typing was missing for some donors at each locus, association tests included only the typed subset. A cluster of highly shared sequence variants was judged likely to be a technical artifact of the sequencing pipeline. V-gene and J-gene trimming of TCR beta chains was associated with a missense DCLRE1C variant in a later genetic analysis, and the association was replicated in an independent cohort. While some public TCRs were present in many individuals, most TCR sequences turned up only very rarely across donors. In a later analysis, 16,951 TCR beta sequences were associated with specific HLA alleles at a false discovery rate of 0.05. Correlated functional status among segregating V segments might be attributable to linkage disequilibrium, but an unknown experimental factor could not be ruled out.

The cohort consisted of 600 or so healthy bone marrow donors. At the time of sampling, every cohort member was nominally healthy, though immune exposures that went unrecorded were likely present. The donor tested CMV seropositive, placing the donor among the 289 seropositive members of the cohort. A peripheral blood sample was provided by each donor, and peripheral blood mononuclear cells were used for TCR beta sequencing. Genomic DNA was extracted from the blood cell samples with the Qiagen DNeasy Blood Extraction Kit. A word on this clone: Its antigen target is currently unknown. Within one base of it there is no much larger clone, and no base qualities were kept.

CDR1 is given as SGHRS and CDR2 as YFSETQ, both from the germline V gene. V is pared back by 2 bases and J by 5 bases, with 10 bases lying between the germline termini. The CDR3 contains 13 residues, cysteine and phenylalanine counted. Here the CDR3 DNA is all that survives: 39 bases in frame from base 1. Library generation was performed with the immunoSEQ multiplex PCR assay. For the multiplex PCR, a mixture combining 60 forward primers for TCR Vbeta segments and 13 reverse primers for TCR Jbeta segments was used. The CDR3 region of rearranged TCR beta genes was amplified from genomic DNA by a multiplex PCR assay. The Illumina HiSeq System was used to sequence the amplified TCR beta libraries as 87-base-pair reads. The study's processing was this. Across the 666 repertoires, a later analysis counted some 81 million unique TCR beta chains, 9 million to 14 million of which were shared by at least two donors. A nearest-neighbor algorithm error-corrected the raw reads and collapsed the reads into unique sequences, merging closely related sequences to remove PCR and sequencing errors. CDR3 sequences were aligned to IMGT reference sequences to assign V, D and J gene segments. For a sequence to be retained, at least a six-nucleotide match to both a V gene segment and a J gene segment was required. A rearrangement was called productive if the CDR3 had no stop codons and remained in frame with V and J, and every other rearrangement was called non-productive. CDR3 was defined by IMGT convention, running from the second conserved V-encoded cysteine to the conserved J-encoded phenylalanine. Sequences without an unambiguous match to a single V gene segment were excluded from the earlier analysis of 500 to 700 of the donors. An earlier analysis of 587 of the donors called V segments functional above 56.7% productive rearrangements and segregating when the between-donor standard deviation exceeded 5%. A statistical classification framework was built for diagnosing cytomegalovirus status from the catalog of TCR beta chain sequences. In a later analysis, TCR nucleotide sequences were compared against IMGT/GENE-DB human TR gene sequences so that V and J genes could be assigned. In a later analysis, CDR3 sequences and most-parsimonious VDJ recombination scenarios were assigned using the TCRdist pipeline. In a later analysis, every TCR beta chain was defined by the combination of its CDR3 amino acid sequence and its V-gene family, and reads without a unique V-gene family were dropped. In a later analysis, approximately 590 highly shared, low-generation-probability nucleotide sequences were removed to address suspected cross-contamination and a sequencing artifact. In a later analysis, a clonal expansion index was calculated for each public chain from normalized within-repertoire ranks of inferred template counts. In a later analysis, generation probabilities were computed with a VDJ recombination model fitted to out-of-frame rearrangements, and the resulting probabilities were checked against IGoR. In a later analysis, TCR-TCR, TCR-HLA and TCR-CMV co-occurrence was scored with hypergeometric tests, and a repertoire-size bias correction was applied to TCR pairs. False discovery rates were estimated in a later analysis by permuting HLA or CMV assignments 20 times. In a later analysis, co-occurring TCRs were grouped with DBSCAN, and TCRdist sequence similarity was added when clustering was performed within HLA-allele-positive subsets. Repertoires with fewer than 30,000 or more than 120,000 public chains were left out of co-occurrence clustering, as were about 5 repertoires with anomalous nucleotide sharing. TCRdb's version of the immuneACCESS table is confined to in-frame rearrangements and falls short of the full clone set. An unresolved V gene accounts for under half of the shortfall where checked; the remainder is of unknown origin. The V and J calls and clone size come from that table; D and trimming were worked out from the DNA. The sample table lists 150,000 to 200,000 clones, around 80% of them with a count of one. Roughly 7.7% of the sample belongs to the ten largest clones.

The TCR was taken from a woman aged 25 to 39 in good health and CMV-seropositive. The material sequenced was PBMCs. The chain was built from TRBV5-1 and TRBJ2-5; the D gene cannot be resolved reliably. The CDR3 protein is CASSFGIGETQYF. The sequenced DNA is TGCGCCAGCAGCTTCGGAATCGGGGAGACCCAGTACTTC.